A single sample is the source of the 32 T cell receptor beta chains below, sequenced in a study of identical twins. TCRdb independently ran MiXCR on the 5' RACE reads; one entry per CDR3 protein. The sample holds about 890,000 distinct CDR3 sequences, roughly an eighth seen once. In addition, the sample was reused for a study of yellow fever vaccine responses in identical twins.

The material sequenced was PBMCs. The receptors here all came from a woman under 30 in good health.

This clonotype was counted a few times. The rearrangement joins TRBV28 to TRBJ1-1; 8 nucleotides align to TRBD1. From germline, CDR1 is MDHEN and CDR2 SYDVKM. The CDR3 has 12 residues. V lost 8 bases and J lost 7; bases outside the gene matches: 6. CDR3: CASSGQGVEAFF. DNA for the CDR3: TGTGCCAGCTCCGGACAGGGCGTTGAAGCTTTCTTT. Filled out from reference TRBV28 and TRBJ1-1, the complete variable domain reads DVKVTQSSRYLVKRTGEKVFLECVQDMDHENMFWYRQDPGLGLRLIYFSYDVKMKEKGDIPEGYSVSREKKERFSLILESASTNQTSMYLCASSGQGVEAFFGQGTRLTVV.

This clonotype was counted many times. This chain connects TRBV12-3 or TRBV12-4 to TRBJ1-4; 7 bases align to TRBD1. CDR3 size: 15 residues. With 6 bases clipped from V and 3 bases from J, the junction kept 7 bases outside the gene matches. Written as DNA, the CDR3 is TGTGCCAGCAGGATGCAGGGGACAGCTAATGAAAAACTGTTTTTT. This encodes CASRMQGTANEKLFF.

In this sample, this clonotype turned up many times. The chain joins TRBV27 to TRBJ1-1, with D tentatively TRBD1 (6 bases). The CDR3 spans 14 residues. Germline CDR1 is MNHEY and CDR2 is SMNVEV (reference sequence). V lost 0 bases to trimming and J lost 10 bases, with 15 bases between them. The CDR3 region is CASSLSSGARGAFF. CDR3 in DNA: TGTGCCAGCAGTTTATCCTCCGGGGCCAGGGGAGCTTTCTTT.

This clonotype came up a few times. The chain has TRBV20-1 and TRBJ2-7, with D perhaps matching TRBD1 (5 bases). CDR3 length equals 14 residues. V was clipped by 4 bases and J by 5 bases, with 18 bases between them. Per germline, CDR1 DFQATT and CDR2 SNEGSKA (reference sequence). In DNA, the CDR3 is TGCAGTGCTACCCCGACAGACTCCTGGGACGAGCAGTACTTC. Amino acids: CSATPTDSWDEQYF.

This clonotype was found many times. The chain has TRBV27 and TRBJ2-2; D is ambiguous. The V gene lost 4 bases and the J gene lost 6 bases, with 6 bases spanning the gap. The CDR3 runs 12 residues. CDR1 is MNHEY and CDR2 is SMNVEV in the germline V gene (reference sequence). CDR3 bases: TGTGCCAGCAGTTCCTGGGCCGGGGAGCTGTTTTTT. Translating it yields CASSSWAGELFF.

The CDR3 reads CSASPGTGGFNEQFF. In DNA form, the CDR3 reads TGCAGCGCCTCCCCCGGGACAGGGGGTTTCAATGAGCAGTTCTTC. V and J are TRBV29-1 and TRBJ2-1, with 11 nucleotides matching TRBD1. The junction had 11 bases not matched to a gene; V was cut back by 7 bases and J by 6 bases. This CDR3 has 15 amino acids. The germline V gene encodes CDR1 SQVTM and CDR2 ANQGSEA.

The chain joins TRBV29-1 to TRBJ1-3, with 10 bases identical to TRBD1. Trimming removed 6 bases from V and 2 bases from J; junction bases left unmatched: 7. The CDR3 is 15 amino acids. The V gene's germline CDR1 is SQVTM and CDR2 ANQGSEA. CDR3 in amino acids: CSVASGTGAGNTIYF. CDR3 DNA: TGCAGCGTCGCTTCCGGGACAGGGGCTGGAAACACCATATATTTT.

This clonotype was found a few times. The chain uses TRBV12-3 or TRBV12-4 and TRBJ2-1; D not resolved. The CDR3 is 15 amino acids. V was pared by 5 bases and J by 2 bases, with 13 bases between. The chain's CDR3 is CASSAGGLTYNEQFF. As DNA, the CDR3 is TGTGCCAGCAGTGCTGGCGGCCTAACCTACAATGAGCAGTTCTTC.

This clonotype was detected a few times. A much larger clone differs by one base, so this may be a read error. The V and J genes are TRBV29-1 and TRBJ2-3; 9 positions agree with TRBD1. Germline V gives CDR1 SQVTM, CDR2 ANQGSEA. J gave up 2 bases and V 3 bases, and 3 bases lay outside the gene matches. This CDR3 contains 14 residues. The CDR3 here is CSVDTQGATDTQYF. The CDR3 nucleotides are TGCAGCGTTGACACACAGGGGGCCACAGATACGCAGTATTTT.

The chain links TRBV6-2 or TRBV6-3 to TRBJ2-1, with TRBD1 matching over 10 bases. The CDR3 is made up of 14 amino acids. Germline V lookup: CDR1 MNHEY, CDR2 SVGEGT. The ends lost 6 bases at V and 8 bases at J; junction bases unmatched: 7. The CDR3 DNA follows: TGTGCCAGCAGGGCCGGGACAGGGGAGGATGAGCAGTTCTTC. This gives the protein CASRAGTGEDEQFF.

This sequence joins TRBV15 and TRBJ1-2, with a tentative D call TRBD1 (6 bases). V lost 4 bases and J 7 bases, leaving 16 bases between the germline ends. From germline, CDR1 is LNHNV and CDR2 YYDKDF (reference sequence). The CDR3 extends over 14 amino acids. DNA for the CDR3: TGTGCCACCAGCAAGTCAACAGGGTCGGCTGGCTACACCTTC. Its protein is CATSKSTGSAGYTF.

The V call is TRBV4-1, the J call TRBJ2-1; no clear D gene. Germline loops: CDR1 MGHRA, CDR2 YSYEKL. V lost 2 bases to trimming and J lost 6 bases, with 11 bases between them. The CDR3 is made up of 14 amino acids. The CDR3 coding sequence is TGCGCCAGCAGCCAACCGGTGGTCTTCAATGAGCAGTTCTTC. Amino acids: CASSQPVVFNEQFF.

This chain uses TRBV4-1 with TRBJ1-6, with 7 bases identical to TRBD1. CDR3 length equals 16 residues. Germline CDR1 reads MGHRA; CDR2 reads YSYEKL. The junction had 9 bases not matched to a gene; V was cut back by 5 bases and J by 5 bases. The CDR3 is CASSDITGEHNSPLHF. CDR3 DNA: TGCGCCAGCAGCGATATAACAGGGGAGCATAATTCACCCCTCCACTTT.

This clonotype was observed many times. The chain combines TRBV5-1 with TRBJ1-1; 10 positions match TRBD1. V lost 4 bases to trimming and J lost 2 bases; unmatched junction nucleotides: 8. Germline loops: CDR1 SGHRS, CDR2 YFSETQ. This CDR3 region has 16 residues. CDR3 in DNA: TGCGCCAGCAGCCGTGACAGGGGGCGCGGTAACACTGAAGCTTTCTTT. It specifies CASSRDRGRGNTEAFF.

With respect to this clonotype: Given a much more abundant clone one base away, this may be a read error. The chain is built from TRBV4-1 and TRBJ2-7, with D unresolved. The CDR3 consists of 14 residues. Germline V gene data show CDR1 as MGHRA and CDR2 as YSYEKL. CDR3 nucleotides: TGCGCCAGCAGCCAAGAATTTCTGAACTACGGGCAGTACTTC. Translated, it gives CASSQEFLNYGQYF.

In this sample, this clonotype turned up a few times. V gene TRBV9 combines with J gene TRBJ2-3, with a possible D match to TRBD2 (5 bases). V dropped 1 base and J dropped 2 bases, with 14 bases sitting between them. Germline CDR1 and CDR2: SGDLS and YYNGEE. The CDR3 extends over 16 amino acids. The CDR3 loop reads CASSVISSPNTDTQYF. In DNA, the CDR3 is TGTGCCAGCAGCGTAATTTCTAGCCCCAACACAGATACGCAGTATTTT.

The sample holds a few counts of this clonotype. The V and J genes are TRBV20-1 and TRBJ1-4; 7 bases align to TRBD1. The germline V gene encodes CDR1 DFQATT and CDR2 SNEGSKA (reference sequence). Trimming removed 4 bases from V and 7 bases from J; junction bases left unmatched: 12. The length of the CDR3 is 15 residues. The DNA of the CDR3 is TGCAGTGCTACTCACCCGACAGGGAGGAGTGAAAAACTGTTTTTT. Translated, it gives CSATHPTGRSEKLFF.

This clonotype was recorded a few times. The rearrangement uses TRBV20-1 and TRBJ2-7; a weak D match, TRBD2 (5 bases). From germline, CDR1 is DFQATT and CDR2 SNEGSKA (reference sequence). V was cut by 6 bases and J by 0 bases, with 18 bases left in between. The CDR3 runs to 15 residues. The CDR3 coding sequence is TGCAGTGCCTCCCCAACTAGTGGCGACTCCTACGAGCAGTACTTC. This encodes CSASPTSGDSYEQYF.

This clonotype has just a few counts. The J gene is TRBJ2-3, the V gene TRBV7-9, with D tentatively TRBD2 (5 bases). Trimming stripped 5 bases from V and 1 base from J, with 16 bases between. Germline V gene sequence: CDR1 SEHNR, CDR2 FQNEAQ (reference sequence). The CDR3 spans 16 residues. The CDR3 coding sequence is TGTGCCAGCAGCCTCGGATGGGAGCGGCGCACAGATACGCAGTATTTT. Encoded protein: CASSLGWERRTDTQYF.

The rearrangement links TRBV29-1 to TRBJ2-7; 9 bases map to TRBD1. V lost 2 bases, J lost 4 bases, and 6 bases stayed unmatched. The germline V gene encodes CDR1 SQVTM and CDR2 ANQGSEA. The CDR3 contains 14 residues. The CDR3 loop is CSVERRTGVYEQYF. For the CDR3, the DNA is TGCAGCGTTGAAAGACGGACAGGGGTATACGAGCAGTACTTC.

This chain joins TRBV4-2 and TRBJ2-1; 15 bases fit TRBD2. J was trimmed by 5 bases and V by 4 bases; bases with no gene match: 6. There are 17 residues in the CDR3. Germline CDR1 and CDR2: LGHNA and YNFKEQ. CDR3 coding DNA: TGTGCCAGCAGCCGGACTAGCGGGAGGGCCGGGGACAATGAGCAGTTCTTC. The encoded protein is CASSRTSGRAGDNEQFF.

This clonotype was seen a few times. The V and J genes are TRBV5-1 and TRBJ1-1; 11 nucleotides agree with TRBD1. Losses at the gene ends were 4 bases for V and 1 base for J; bases not matched to a gene: 9. This CDR3 spans 17 amino acids. Germline-derived CDR1 and CDR2 are SGHRS and YFSETQ. The CDR3 bases are TGCGCCAGCAGCCCCGGACAGGGGGCGCATCAGAACACTGAAGCTTTCTTT. Amino acids: CASSPGQGAHQNTEAFF.

This clonotype was counted many times. The chain combines TRBV18 with TRBJ2-1, with TRBD2 matching 12 bases. The CDR3 is 17 residues long. Unmatched junction bases numbered 5, after V lost 4 bases and J lost 1 base. Germline loops: CDR1 KGHSH, CDR2 LQKENI. This CDR3 is CASSRYGLAGSYNEQFF. The CDR3 nucleotides are TGTGCCAGCTCACGATACGGACTAGCGGGATCCTACAATGAGCAGTTCTTC.

The rearrangement joins TRBV28 to TRBJ2-1; the D gene could be TRBD1 or TRBD2 (5 bases each). CDR1 and CDR2 (germline): MDHEN, SYDVKM. Trimming shortened V by 6 bases and J by 9 bases, and 15 bases separated the two germline ends. This CDR3 contains 13 residues. Here the CDR3 reads CASSPLQGPEQFF. The CDR3 region has the DNA TGTGCCAGCAGCCCTCTCCAGGGACCTGAGCAGTTCTTC. The variable domain in full, with the rest retrieved from reference TRBV28 and TRBJ2-1, is DVKVTQSSRYLVKRTGEKVFLECVQDMDHENMFWYRQDPGLGLRLIYFSYDVKMKEKGDIPEGYSVSREKKERFSLILESASTNQTSMYLCASSPLQGPEQFFGPGTRLTVL.

This clonotype was observed a handful of times. This chain links TRBV7-3 with TRBJ2-3; 9 positions agree with TRBD2. V gave up 0 bases and J gave up 0 bases; unmatched junction bases: 1. Germline V gives CDR1 SGHTA, CDR2 FQGTGA. This CDR3 has 16 amino acids. CDR3 residues: CASSLTTSGSTDTQYF. CDR3 nucleotides: TGTGCCAGCAGCTTAACGACTAGCGGCAGCACAGATACGCAGTATTTT.

This clonotype came up a few times. The gene calls are TRBV12-3 or TRBV12-4 and TRBJ2-2, with a weak D call TRBD2 (6 bases). Trimming took off 7 bases at V and 6 bases at J, with 15 bases between the two ends. CDR3 length equals 14 residues. In nucleotides, the CDR3 is TGTGCCAGCATCGGAGGGTTTTTGTCCGGGGAGCTGTTTTTT. Protein product: CASIGGFLSGELFF.

This clonotype was counted a few times. J is TRBJ1-4 and V is TRBV13; D remains ambiguous. Germline V lookup: CDR1 PRHDT, CDR2 FYEKMQ (reference sequence). The CDR3 has 13 amino acids. Trimming stripped 8 bases from V and 8 bases from J, with 15 bases between. The CDR3 nucleotides read TGTGCCAGCCGGAGGGAGGGTGCAGAAAAACTGTTTTTT. It codes for CASRREGAEKLFF.

The V gene is TRBV28, the J gene TRBJ1-1; unclear D gene. The germline CDR1 and CDR2 sequences are MDHEN and SYDVKM. V was shortened by 3 bases and J by 0 bases, with 5 bases between the two germline ends. The CDR3 totals 13 residues. The CDR3 protein is CASSFNLNTEAFF. DNA for the CDR3: TGTGCCAGCAGTTTTAACCTGAACACTGAAGCTTTCTTT.

The chain carries TRBV20-1 and TRBJ1-6; TRBD1 is a possible D gene (6 bases). The CDR3 is 15 amino acids. Germline V CDR1 and CDR2: DFQATT, SNEGSKA (reference sequence). The V end was cut by 1 base, the J end by 9 bases, with 16 bases between. The CDR3 spells CSARGVGGISSPLHF. The CDR3 region has the DNA TGCAGTGCTAGAGGAGTAGGGGGGATTAGTTCACCCCTCCACTTT.

The chain recombines TRBV15 with TRBJ2-3, with 13 bases fitting TRBD2. The germline V gene encodes CDR1 LNHNV and CDR2 YYDKDF (reference sequence). Trimming at V came to 0 bases and at J to 2 bases, leaving 11 bases not matched to a gene. The CDR3 has 20 amino acids. Here the CDR3 reads CATSREKGLAGDNPTDTQYF. The CDR3 nucleotides are TGTGCCACCAGCAGAGAAAAAGGACTAGCGGGAGATAATCCCACAGATACGCAGTATTTT.

The chain has TRBV24-1 and TRBJ2-3; perhaps TRBD1 as D (6 bases). Trimming pared 6 bases from V and 5 bases from J, leaving 11 bases between. This CDR3 has 13 amino acids. Germline CDR1 and CDR2: KGHDR and SFDVKD. Written as DNA, the CDR3 is TGTGCCACCAGTTTGGGGGCTGGAGATACGCAGTATTTT. It yields the protein CATSLGAGDTQYF.

In its sample, this clonotype was seen many times. The genes are TRBV10-3 and TRBJ1-2, with D possibly TRBD1 on 5 matching bases. Trimming stripped 5 bases from V and 3 bases from J, with 13 bases between. Germline-derived CDR1 and CDR2 are ENHRY and SYGVKD. CDR3 length: 14 amino acids. The CDR3 loop is CAISPGNDDYGYTF. The CDR3 DNA reads TGTGCCATCAGTCCAGGGAATGACGACTATGGCTACACCTTC.